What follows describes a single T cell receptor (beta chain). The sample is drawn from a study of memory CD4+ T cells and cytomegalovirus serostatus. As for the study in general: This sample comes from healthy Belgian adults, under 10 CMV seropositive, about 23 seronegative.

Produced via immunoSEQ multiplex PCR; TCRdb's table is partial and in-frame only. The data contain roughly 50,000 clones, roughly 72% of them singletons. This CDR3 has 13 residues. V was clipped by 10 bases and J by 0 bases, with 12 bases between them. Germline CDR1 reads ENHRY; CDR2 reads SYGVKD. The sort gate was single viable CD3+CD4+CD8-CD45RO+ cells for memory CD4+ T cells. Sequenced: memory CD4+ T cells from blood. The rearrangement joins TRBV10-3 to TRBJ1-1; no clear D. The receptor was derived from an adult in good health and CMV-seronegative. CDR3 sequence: CASRHFMNTEAFF. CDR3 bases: TGTGCCAGTAGACACTTCATGAACACTGAAGCTTTCTTT.